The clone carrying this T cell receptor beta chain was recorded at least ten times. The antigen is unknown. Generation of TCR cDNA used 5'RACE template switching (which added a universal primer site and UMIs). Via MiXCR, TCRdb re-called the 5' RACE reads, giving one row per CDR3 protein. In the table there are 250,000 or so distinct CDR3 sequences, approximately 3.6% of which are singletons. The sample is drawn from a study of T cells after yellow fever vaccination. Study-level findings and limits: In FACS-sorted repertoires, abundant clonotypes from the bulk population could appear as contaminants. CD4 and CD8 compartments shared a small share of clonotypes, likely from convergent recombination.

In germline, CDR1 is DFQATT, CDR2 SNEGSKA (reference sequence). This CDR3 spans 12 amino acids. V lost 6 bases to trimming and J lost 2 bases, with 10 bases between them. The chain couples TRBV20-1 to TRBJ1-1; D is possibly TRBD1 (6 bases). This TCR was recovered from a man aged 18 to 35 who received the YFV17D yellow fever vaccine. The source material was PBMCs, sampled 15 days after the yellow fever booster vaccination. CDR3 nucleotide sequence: TGCAGTGCATCGACAGGTAACACTGAAGCTTTCTTT. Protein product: CSASTGNTEAFF.